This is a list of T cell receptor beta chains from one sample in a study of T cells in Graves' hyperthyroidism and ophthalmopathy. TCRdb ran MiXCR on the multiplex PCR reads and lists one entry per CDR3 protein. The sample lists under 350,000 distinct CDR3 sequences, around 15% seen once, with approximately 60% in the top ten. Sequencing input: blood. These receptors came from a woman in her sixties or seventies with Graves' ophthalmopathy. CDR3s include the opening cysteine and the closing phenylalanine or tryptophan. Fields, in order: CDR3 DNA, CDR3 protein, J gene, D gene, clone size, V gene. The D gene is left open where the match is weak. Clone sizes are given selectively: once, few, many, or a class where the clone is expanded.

DNA: TGTGCCAGCTCACCCGCCACAGCGGGAGCGAACAATGAGCAGTTCTTC
CDR3: CASSPATAGANNEQFF
J: TRBJ2-1
D: TRBD2
size: many
V: TRBV18

DNA: TGCGCCAGCAGCGGGGGACAACCGAACTATGGCTACACCTTC
CDR3: CASSGGQPNYGYTF
J: TRBJ1-2
D: NA
size: many
V: TRBV5-1

DNA: TGTGCCAGCAGCTTTGGCGGGGGGGCTGAGACCCAGTACTTC
CDR3: CASSFGGGAETQYF
J: TRBJ2-5
D: TRBD2
size: NA
V: TRBV7-8

DNA: TGCGCCAGCAGCTTGGAGCCAGGGGGAATTAGCAATCAGCCCCAGCATTTT
CDR3: CASSLEPGGISNQPQHF
J: TRBJ1-5
D: TRBD1
size: many
V: TRBV5-1

DNA: TGTGCCAGTAGTATTACCCGGGACAGTGATGGCTACACCTTC
CDR3: CASSITRDSDGYTF
J: TRBJ1-2
D: TRBD1
size: NA
V: TRBV19

DNA: TGTGCCAGCGGGAAACAGGGAACCTACGAGCAGTACTTC
CDR3: CASGKQGTYEQYF
J: TRBJ2-7
D: NA
size: NA
V: TRBV6-2/TRBV6-3

DNA: TGTGCCAGCTCTCGCCGGGATCAAGAGACCCAGTACTTC
CDR3: CASSRRDQETQYF
J: TRBJ2-5
D: NA
size: many
V: TRBV18

DNA: TGTGCCAGCACCCAGGGGGGCGGGGGTACTGAAGCTTTCTTT
CDR3: CASTQGGGGTEAFF
J: TRBJ1-1
D: TRBD1
size: few
V: TRBV28

DNA: TGCAGCGTTGACGGGGGGGCTGGGGCCAACGTCCTGACTTTC
CDR3: CSVDGGAGANVLTF
J: TRBJ2-6
D: TRBD2
size: many
V: TRBV29-1

DNA: TGTGCCAGCAGCTTAAATCTGGGAAACAGCCTTAATCAGCCCCAGCATTTT
CDR3: CASSLNLGNSLNQPQHF
J: TRBJ1-5
D: NA
size: NA
V: TRBV7-2

DNA: TGTGCCGGAGGGGCGGGGACCTACGAGCAGTACTTC
CDR3: CAGGAGTYEQYF
J: TRBJ2-7
D: NA
size: many
V: TRBV28